This T cell receptor (beta chain) derives from a study of blood T cell repertoires in COVID-19. Turning to the study itself: Material from acute and convalescent COVID-19 was sourced from the United States, Italy and Spain. The analysed material was cDNA or gDNA that came from T cells, B-cell-depleted T cells, or PBMCs.

Trimming pared 3 bases from V and 1 base from J, leaving 10 bases between. The CDR3 extends over 15 amino acids. Germline CDR1 and CDR2: SGHAT and FQNNGV. Source study methods: Reference gene primer amplification in the assay estimated nucleated cell counts. Produced via immunoSEQ multiplex PCR; TCRdb's table is partial and in-frame only. D and trimming were read from the DNA, whereas the V and J calls and clone size are those reported in that table. The sample comprises tens of thousands of clones, 75% to 90% of which are singletons, and around 1.3% rests with the top ten. The chain employs TRBV11-2 and TRBJ1-3; D not resolved. This receptor was taken from a woman over 75 with acute or convalescent COVID-19. Specimen: peripheral blood. This CDR3 is CASSFLTVSGNTIYF. The CDR3 DNA follows: TGTGCCAGCAGCTTCCTTACGGTGTCTGGAAACACCATATATTTT.